This entry lists 12 T cell receptor beta chains sequenced from one sample in a study of human CD8 memory T cell subsets. UMI-labeled 5' RACE was the method by which TCR beta libraries were made. With the 5' RACE reads reprocessed, TCRdb shows one record per CDR3 protein and no DNA. The ten most abundant clones cover 23% of a sample with about 7,000 distinct CDR3 sequences. Sequencing input: CD8+ stem-like memory T cells (TSCM and TCM) sorted from PBMCs. As to subset: stem-like memory CD8 T cells (TSTEM), CCR7+ PD-1- TIGIT-. Every receptor here comes from a human donor in good health.

This sequence joins TRBV29-1 and TRBJ2-3. From germline, CDR1 is SQVTM and CDR2 ANQGSEA. This CDR3 spans 15 amino acids. CDR3 in amino acids: CSVDGSAYSTDTQYF.

The V and J genes are TRBV6-2 or TRBV6-3 and TRBJ1-1. From germline, CDR1 is MNHEY and CDR2 SVGEGT. CDR3 size: 13 residues. CDR3 sequence: CASSFTRGSEAFF.

The genes are TRBV5-1 and TRBJ2-7; the D call from TCRdb, TRBD2, cannot be confirmed without DNA. CDR3 size: 17 residues. CDR1 SGHRS and CDR2 YFSETQ come from the germline V gene. CDR3 sequence reads: CASSLIPTDSSSREQYF.

The chain joins TRBV25-1 to TRBJ2-1; TCRdb reports TRBD2, a call that lacks DNA to check it against. The CDR3 loop spans 14 amino acids. The germline V gene encodes CDR1 MGHDK and CDR2 SYGVNS. CDR3 amino acids: CASSERGGNNEQFF.

This chain connects TRBV6-5 to TRBJ2-3. The CDR3 sequence is 12 residues long. The germline V gene has CDR1 MNHEY and CDR2 SVGAGI. CDR3 sequence: CASSYSGDTQYF.

Its frequency marks this clonotype as medium-sized. V gene TRBV20-1 combines with J gene TRBJ2-7; as DNA is missing, the TRBD1 call by TCRdb cannot be tested. Looked up from germline, CDR1 is DFQATT and CDR2 is SNEGSKA (reference sequence). The CDR3 contains 15 residues. Here the CDR3 reads CSARNRDSYSYEQYF.

V usage is TRBV5-4 and J usage is TRBJ2-3; TCRdb picks TRBD1, but there is no DNA to check that call. CDR3 length: 13 amino acids. Germline V gene data show CDR1 as SGHNT and CDR2 as YYREEE (reference sequence). CDR3 in amino acids: CASSQGRTDTQYF. The whole variable domain, remainder taken from reference TRBV5-4 and TRBJ2-3, is ETGVTQSPTHLIKTRGQQVTLRCSSQSGHNTVSWYQQALGQGPQFIFQYYREEENGRGNFPPRFSGLQFPNYSSELNVNALELDDSALYLCASSQGRTDTQYFGPGTRLTVL.

This chain joins TRBV3-1 and TRBJ2-5; lacking DNA, the TRBD2 call made by TCRdb goes unchecked. Germline-derived CDR1 and CDR2 are LGHDT and YNNKEL (reference sequence). This CDR3 has 19 amino acids. The CDR3 sequence is CASSQEGSRLLAAQETQYF.

This clonotype is classed as large by frequency. The chain combines TRBV28 with TRBJ1-5; TCRdb outputs TRBD1, but without DNA this stays unchecked. The germline CDR1 and CDR2 sequences are MDHEN and SYDVKM. This CDR3 is built from 13 residues. This chain's CDR3 is CASSLGHNQPQHF.

This chain links TRBV20-1 with TRBJ2-3; TCRdb outputs TRBD1, but without DNA this stays unchecked. The CDR3 runs to 14 residues. The germline gives CDR1 DFQATT, CDR2 SNEGSKA (reference sequence). The chain's CDR3 is CSAPLRTGTDTQYF.

The rearrangement joins TRBV5-1 to TRBJ2-1; TCRdb's D call, TRBD1, is unchecked because there is no DNA. CDR3 length equals 17 residues. The germline CDR1 and CDR2 sequences are SGHRS and YFSETQ. Here the CDR3 reads CASSLEGTGFGHNEQFF.

The chain recombines TRBV20-1 with TRBJ2-3. CDR3 length equals 14 residues. In germline, CDR1 is DFQATT, CDR2 SNEGSKA (reference sequence). This CDR3 reads CSAKGGTSTDTQYF.